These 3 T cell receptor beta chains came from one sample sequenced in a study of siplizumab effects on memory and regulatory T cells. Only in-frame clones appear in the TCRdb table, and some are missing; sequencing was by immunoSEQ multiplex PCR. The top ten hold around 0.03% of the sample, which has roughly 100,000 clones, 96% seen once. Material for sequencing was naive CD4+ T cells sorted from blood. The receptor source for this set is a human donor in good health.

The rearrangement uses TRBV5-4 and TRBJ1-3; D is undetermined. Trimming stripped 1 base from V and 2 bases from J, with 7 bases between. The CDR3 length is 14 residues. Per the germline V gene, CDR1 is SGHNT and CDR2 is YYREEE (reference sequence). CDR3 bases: TGTGCCAGCAGCTTGCGGGGTACTGGAAACACCATATATTTT. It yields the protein CASSLRGTGNTIYF.

Here the CDR3 DNA reads TGTGCCAGCAGCTCCGCCGGTTGGGGGTCGGAAACACGCAATGAGCAGTTCTTC. This sequence encodes CASSSAGWGSETRNEQFF. V is TRBV7-6 and J is TRBJ2-1, with D possibly being TRBD1 or TRBD2 (5 bases each). Germline values: CDR1 SGHVS, CDR2 FNYEAQ. The CDR3 is 18 residues long. V gave up 4 bases and J gave up 6 bases, with 25 bases separating them.

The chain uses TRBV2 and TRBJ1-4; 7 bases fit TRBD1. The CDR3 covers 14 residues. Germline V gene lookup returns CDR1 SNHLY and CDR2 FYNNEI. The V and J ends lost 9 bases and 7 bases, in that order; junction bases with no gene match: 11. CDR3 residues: CARGTQGTGEKLFF. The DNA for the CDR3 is TGTGCCAGAGGAACACAGGGGACTGGTGAAAAACTGTTTTTT.